The 19 T cell receptor beta chains listed next were all sequenced from one sample in a study of T cells expressing NK-cell markers (dated by TCRdb to the early 2020s). The protocol used for the library was 5' RACE. Sequencing used an Illumina HiSeq 2000. Based on TCRdb reprocessing of the reads, there is one entry per CDR3 protein sequence, and DNA is missing. The table for this sample shows 200,000 to 300,000 distinct CDR3 sequences. The ten largest clones add up to around 3.9% of the sample. The sample consisted of blood T cells: a sorted CD56 or NKG2C T cell subset, CD4+ or CD8+ T cells, or bulk PBMC T cells (not recorded which). These TCRs come from a woman between 18 and 70 years old in good health.

This chain connects TRBV27 to TRBJ1-1. The germline V gene has CDR1 MNHEY and CDR2 SMNVEV (reference sequence). CDR3 length: 16 residues. The CDR3 sequence: CASSRLEQTLNTEAFF.

This chain connects TRBV6-2 or TRBV6-3 to TRBJ2-7; TCRdb picks TRBD2, but there is no DNA to check that call. The CDR3 is 14 residues long. Germline assignment: CDR1 MNHEY and CDR2 SVGEGT. CDR3: CASSYPVAGGEQYF.

The CDR3 loop is CSARDRGGLKDTQYF. The rearrangement uses TRBV20-1 and TRBJ2-3; TCRdb selects TRBD1, and the lack of DNA leaves this call unchecked. The CDR3 runs to 15 residues. Germline-derived CDR1 and CDR2 are DFQATT and SNEGSKA (reference sequence).

The chain recombines TRBV6-1 with TRBJ2-1; TCRdb's D call of TRBD1 is untestable without DNA. The CDR3 contains 12 residues. Germline assignment: CDR1 MNHNS and CDR2 SASEGT. The CDR3 protein is CASSPPGHEQFF.

The chain is built from TRBV5-5 and TRBJ1-2; no DNA is available, so the TRBD1 call from TCRdb remains unchecked. This CDR3 spans 16 amino acids. Germline lookup yields CDR1 SGHKS and CDR2 YYEKEE (reference sequence). The CDR3 protein is CASSLTTGTGNYGYTF.

The chain's CDR3 is CASSPGGGQSYNEQFF. The gene calls are TRBV3-1 and TRBJ2-1; no DNA is available, so the TRBD2 call from TCRdb remains unchecked. CDR3 size: 16 residues. Per the germline V gene, CDR1 is LGHDT and CDR2 is YNNKEL (reference sequence).

V gene TRBV29-1 combines with J gene TRBJ2-5; with no DNA, the TCRdb D assignment of TRBD2 cannot be verified. Germline V gene sequence: CDR1 SQVTM, CDR2 ANQGSEA. The length of the CDR3 is 14 residues. The CDR3 reads CSGRGGPFQETQYF.

The chain joins TRBV3-1 to TRBJ2-3; the D call of TRBD2 rests on TCRdb alone, since no DNA is present to check it. This CDR3 has 17 residues. Per the germline V gene, CDR1 is LGHDT and CDR2 is YNNKEL (reference sequence). The chain's CDR3 is CASSQQQGLAGGDTQYF.

The chain has TRBV20-1 and TRBJ2-1; the TRBD2 assignment by TCRdb is unverifiable without DNA. Germline-derived CDR1 and CDR2 are DFQATT and SNEGSKA (reference sequence). There are 14 residues in the CDR3. The CDR3 spells CSARLLAGGVEQFF.

CDR3 sequence: CASSLTMGTQYF. The chain uses TRBV7-2 and TRBJ2-3. The CDR3 is 12 amino acids. Germline loops: CDR1 SGHTA, CDR2 FQGNSA.

The CDR3 sequence: CASSQGQKKPDEQYF. This chain links TRBV12-3 or TRBV12-4 with TRBJ2-7; TCRdb reports TRBD1, a call that lacks DNA to check it against. This CDR3 spans 15 amino acids.

V gene TRBV20-1 combines with J gene TRBJ2-4; TCRdb's D call of TRBD1 is untestable without DNA. This CDR3 comprises 19 residues. CDR1 is DFQATT, CDR2 SNEGSKA, per germline (reference sequence). The chain's CDR3 is CSARDTGGLPNLAKNIQYF.

V gene TRBV18 combines with J gene TRBJ2-5. The CDR3 is made up of 14 amino acids. The germline gives CDR1 KGHSH, CDR2 LQKENI. This CDR3 reads CASSPRNLVETQYF.

The chain has TRBV12-3 or TRBV12-4 and TRBJ2-7; TCRdb names TRBD1, which stays unverified in the absence of DNA. The CDR3 has 12 amino acids. This CDR3 reads CASRGGTYEQYF.

This chain links TRBV4-3 with TRBJ2-1. The CDR3 is 15 residues long. Germline CDR1 is LGHNA and CDR2 is YSLEER. The CDR3 spells CASSQGVFGYNEQFF.

The rearrangement links TRBV12-3 or TRBV12-4 to TRBJ1-4; no DNA is available, so the TRBD1 call from TCRdb remains unchecked. The CDR3 is made up of 15 amino acids. The CDR3 loop reads CASSLGPGANEKLFF.

This chain links TRBV7-6 with TRBJ2-3; TCRdb picks TRBD2, but there is no DNA to check that call. CDR1 is SGHVS and CDR2 is FNYEAQ in the germline V gene. CDR3 length equals 16 residues. The CDR3 spells CASSPSGGLRAGTQYF.

The V call is TRBV20-1, the J call TRBJ2-7; the D call of TRBD2 rests on TCRdb alone, since no DNA is present to check it. There are 15 residues in the CDR3. Germline CDR1 DFQATT, CDR2 SNEGSKA (reference sequence). CDR3 amino acids: CSASPRRGLADEQYF.

The chain recombines TRBV7-2 with TRBJ2-3; TCRdb calls TRBD1, which cannot be checked without DNA. This CDR3 spans 15 amino acids. In germline, CDR1 is SGHTA, CDR2 FQGNSA. The CDR3 here is CASSPFVALTDTQYF. Drawing the rest from reference TRBV7-2 and TRBJ2-3, the complete variable domain is GAGVSQSPSNKVTEKGKDVELRCDPISGHTALYWYRQSLGQGLEFLIYFQGNSAPDKSGLPSDRFSAERTGGSVSTLTIQRTQQEDSAVYLCASSPFVALTDTQYFGPGTRLTVL.